One T cell receptor beta chain is described in this entry. This specimen comes from a study of blood T cell repertoires in COVID-19. The CDR3 runs to 13 residues. The germline V gene encodes CDR1 MNHEY and CDR2 SVGEGT. The junction had 6 bases not matched to a gene; V was cut back by 6 bases and J by 5 bases. Assay used: immunoSEQ multiplex PCR; TCRdb lists only in-frame clones, some missing. Altogether approximately 110,000 clones are present, around 88% being singletons, with the ten largest covering about 1%. V gene TRBV6-2 or TRBV6-3 combines with J gene TRBJ2-5; TRBD1 aligns across 7 bases. Sample: peripheral blood. The receptor's source is a woman in her fifties or sixties with active or convalescent COVID-19. The DNA of the CDR3 is TGTGCCAGCAGCTCACAGGGGATTGAGACCCAGTACTTC. Amino acid sequence: CASSSQGIETQYF.